Listed below are T cell receptor beta chains from one sample, sequenced in a study of graft-versus-host responses after intestinal transplantation. The assay was immunoSEQ multiplex PCR, and TCRdb's table has in-frame clones only and misses some. Of tens of thousands of clones in the sample, 90% are singletons; the top ten hold 0.11%. Antigens of these TCRs are unknown. The sample here was unstimulated CD4+ T cells sorted from spleen or lymph node cells, taken before intestinal transplant. The receptors stem from a human donor who received an intestinal transplant. Both conserved end residues are part of each CDR3. The D gene is left open where the match is weak. Size is stated for part of the rows, as once, few or many counts, or as a class when the clone is expanded.

CDR3aa | CDR3nt | j_gene | v_gene | len | d_gene | abundance
CASSGDPGGSPLHF | TGTGCCAGCAGCGGGGACCCCGGGGGTTCACCCCTCCACTTT | TRBJ1-6 | TRBV2 | 14 | . | .
CASSPERGTEAFF | TGTGCCAGCAGCCCAGAGCGGGGCACTGAAGCTTTCTTT | TRBJ1-1 | TRBV11-2 | 13 | . | .
CASSFSGGITDTQYF | TGTGCCAGCAGCTTTAGCGGGGGCATCACAGATACGCAGTATTTT | TRBJ2-3 | TRBV5-5 | 15 | TRBD2 | .
CASSPPGQTYEQYF | TGTGCCAGCAGCCCGCCGGGACAGACCTACGAGCAGTACTTC | TRBJ2-7 | TRBV11-2 | 14 | TRBD1 | .
CASSGGRESGNTIYF | TGTGCCAGCAGTGGGGGCAGGGAATCTGGAAACACCATATATTTT | TRBJ1-3 | TRBV2 | 15 | . | once
CSVPRQGGYGYTF | TGCAGCGTCCCCAGACAGGGAGGTTATGGCTACACCTTC | TRBJ1-2 | TRBV29-1 | 13 | TRBD1 | .
CASSEPAGNTIYF | TGCGCCAGCAGTGAGCCCGCTGGAAACACCATATATTTT | TRBJ1-3 | TRBV10-1 | 13 | . | .
CATRQGPLAKNIQYF | TGTGCCACCAGACAGGGGCCCCTAGCCAAAAACATTCAGTACTTC | TRBJ2-4 | TRBV6-5 | 15 | TRBD1 | .
CASSLDGANTGELFF | TGCGCCAGCAGCTTGGACGGGGCGAACACCGGGGAGCTGTTTTTT | TRBJ2-2 | TRBV5-1 | 15 | . | once
CASMRGGLVTGELFF | TGTGCCAGCATGCGGGGGGGTCTTGTCACCGGGGAGCTGTTTTTT | TRBJ2-2 | TRBV5-4 | 15 | TRBD2 | .
CASSPRGGFTDTQYF | TGTGCCAGCAGCCCACGGGGGGGGTTCACAGATACGCAGTATTTT | TRBJ2-3 | TRBV7-9 | 15 | TRBD2 | .
CASSYSISGAYEQYF | TGTGCCAGCAGTTACTCTATTAGCGGGGCCTACGAGCAGTACTTC | TRBJ2-7 | TRBV6-5 | 15 | TRBD2 | .
CASSYFRGADGYTF | TGTGCCAGCAGTTATTTCCGGGGGGCGGATGGCTACACCTTC | TRBJ1-2 | TRBV6-5 | 14 | . | .
CASGLVLGGGGPLVGEQYF | TGTGCTAGTGGTTTGGTACTGGGCGGGGGCGGCCCTCTTGTGGGCGAGCAGTACTTC | TRBJ2-7 | TRBV12-5 | 19 | . | .
CASRKRSTQGASGNTIYF | TGTGCCAGCAGGAAAAGATCCACCCAGGGGGCGTCTGGAAACACCATATATTTT | TRBJ1-3 | TRBV2 | 18 | TRBD1 | .
CASSVVAAEVNEQYF | TGTGCCAGCAGCGTAGTGGCGGCCGAGGTCAACGAGCAGTACTTC | TRBJ2-7 | TRBV9 | 15 | . | .
CAISEGQGLWTGELFF | TGTGCCATCAGTGAGGGACAGGGGTTGTGGACCGGGGAGCTGTTTTTT | TRBJ2-2 | TRBV10-3 | 16 | TRBD1 | once
CASSEQGAGEKLFF | TGTGCCAGCAGTGAACAGGGGGCTGGTGAAAAACTGTTTTTT | TRBJ1-4 | TRBV25-1 | 14 | TRBD1 | few
CASSVGDRGLQPQHF | TGTGCCAGCAGCGTAGGGGACAGGGGGCTTCAGCCCCAGCATTTT | TRBJ1-5 | TRBV9 | 15 | TRBD1 | few
CASSLDVQGLNGEQFF | TGTGCCAGCAGCTTAGACGTCCAGGGGCTGAACGGTGAGCAGTTCTTC | TRBJ2-1 | TRBV11-1 | 16 | . | .
CASSQGVGGYGYTF | TGCGCCAGCAGCCAGGGGGTGGGGGGCTATGGCTACACCTTC | TRBJ1-2 | TRBV4-1 | 14 | . | .
CASRAGGTFF | TGTGCCAGCAGGGCCGGCGGGACTTTCTTT | TRBJ1-1 | TRBV6-1 | 10 | . | .
CASSVGTSGGAGEQFF | TGTGCCAGCAGCGTGGGGACTAGCGGGGGGGCCGGTGAGCAGTTCTTC | TRBJ2-1 | TRBV9 | 16 | TRBD2 | .
CAISQGQGRNTEAFF | TGTGCCATCAGTCAGGGACAGGGGAGGAACACTGAAGCTTTCTTT | TRBJ1-1 | TRBV10-3 | 15 | TRBD1 | .
CASLIGTGTSGLSSYEQYF | TGTGCCAGCCTGATTGGGACAGGGACTAGCGGTCTGAGCTCCTACGAGCAGTACTTC | TRBJ2-7 | TRBV6-4 | 19 | TRBD2 | .
CASSPRLATTDTQYF | TGTGCCAGCAGCCCCCGACTAGCCACCACAGATACGCAGTATTTT | TRBJ2-3 | TRBV7-9 | 15 | TRBD2 | once
CASSPATGGDGYTF | TGTGCCAGCTCACCAGCCACAGGGGGCGATGGCTACACCTTC | TRBJ1-2 | TRBV18 | 14 | TRBD1 | .
CASSQTAETQYF | TGTGCCAGCAGCCAGACAGCGGAGACCCAGTACTTC | TRBJ2-5 | TRBV6-6 | 12 | . | .
CSVRSVGDTQYF | TGCAGCGTTCGTAGCGTTGGAGATACGCAGTATTTT | TRBJ2-3 | TRBV29-1 | 12 | . | .
CASSQGLGTQYF | TGTGCCAGCAGCCAAGGTCTCGGGACCCAGTACTTC | TRBJ2-5 | TRBV14 | 12 | . | .
CASRFGTGGTGELFF | TGTGCCAGCAGGTTCGGGACAGGGGGCACCGGGGAGCTGTTTTTT | TRBJ2-2 | TRBV6-1 | 15 | TRBD1 | .
CSVELWGGLKADTQYF | TGCAGCGTTGAATTGTGGGGGGGGCTTAAGGCAGATACGCAGTATTTT | TRBJ2-3 | TRBV29-1 | 16 | . | .
CASSQEAGGLNQPQHF | TGCGCCAGCAGCCAAGAGGCAGGGGGCCTCAATCAGCCCCAGCATTTT | TRBJ1-5 | TRBV4-1 | 16 | TRBD1 | .
CASSPLARGGETQYF | TGCGCCAGCAGCCCCCTTGCCCGCGGGGGAGAGACCCAGTACTTC | TRBJ2-5 | TRBV5-1 | 15 | TRBD2 | .
CASSRPEESNEKLFF | TGTGCCAGCAGCCGACCGGAGGAGTCTAATGAAAAACTGTTTTTT | TRBJ1-4 | TRBV7-9 | 15 | . | .
CASSRGTTNEKLFF | TGTGCCAGCAGCAGGGGAACAACTAATGAAAAACTGTTTTTT | TRBJ1-4 | TRBV6-5 | 14 | . | few
CSATTVYEQYF | TGCAGTGCTACGACTGTCTACGAGCAGTACTTC | TRBJ2-7 | TRBV20-1 | 11 | . | .
CAIRGAQYEQYF | TGTGCCATCAGGGGGGCCCAATACGAGCAGTACTTC | TRBJ2-7 | TRBV10-3 | 12 | . | .
CASSGPGTGTPEAFF | TGTGCCAGCAGCGGTCCCGGGACAGGGACGCCTGAAGCTTTCTTT | TRBJ1-1 | TRBV2 | 15 | TRBD1 | .
CASGQPGGTEAFF | TGTGCTAGTGGACAGCCAGGGGGCACTGAAGCTTTCTTT | TRBJ1-1 | TRBV12-5 | 13 | TRBD1 | .
CASSERRAAEKLFF | TGTGCCAGCAGTGAACGGCGGGCCGCGGAAAAACTGTTTTTT | TRBJ1-4 | TRBV6-1 | 14 | . | .
CATSRDRDQPQHF | TGTGCCACCAGCAGAGATCGGGATCAGCCCCAGCATTTT | TRBJ1-5 | TRBV15 | 13 | . | .
CASSVDSGTGVYEQYF | TGTGCCAGCAGCGTAGACAGCGGGACAGGGGTCTACGAGCAGTACTTC | TRBJ2-7 | TRBV9 | 16 | TRBD1 | .
CASSPTAQTNSNQPQHF | TGTGCCAGCTCACCGACAGCTCAGACAAATAGCAATCAGCCCCAGCATTTT | TRBJ1-5 | TRBV18 | 17 | . | .
CASSERQPAREQFF | TGTGCCAGCAGTGAACGGCAGCCCGCGAGGGAGCAGTTCTTC | TRBJ2-1 | TRBV6-1 | 14 | . | .
CASSTALGGPFF | TGTGCCAGCAGCACGGCCCTCGGGGGTCCGTTCTTC | TRBJ2-1 | TRBV5-8 | 12 | . | .
CASSTTSRGGTEAFF | TGTGCCAGCAGTACGACCTCCAGGGGCGGTACTGAAGCTTTCTTT | TRBJ1-1 | TRBV6-6 | 15 | . | .
CASSLGQGGNEQYF | TGCGCCAGCAGCTTGGGGCAGGGTGGGAACGAGCAGTACTTC | TRBJ2-7 | TRBV5-1 | 14 | . | .
CASSFKRGDEQFF | TGCGCCAGCAGCTTCAAGCGGGGGGATGAGCAGTTCTTC | TRBJ2-1 | TRBV5-1 | 13 | TRBD2 | once
CSVPTGYGYTF | TGCAGCGTACCGACAGGCTATGGCTACACCTTC | TRBJ1-2 | TRBV20-1 | 11 | . | .